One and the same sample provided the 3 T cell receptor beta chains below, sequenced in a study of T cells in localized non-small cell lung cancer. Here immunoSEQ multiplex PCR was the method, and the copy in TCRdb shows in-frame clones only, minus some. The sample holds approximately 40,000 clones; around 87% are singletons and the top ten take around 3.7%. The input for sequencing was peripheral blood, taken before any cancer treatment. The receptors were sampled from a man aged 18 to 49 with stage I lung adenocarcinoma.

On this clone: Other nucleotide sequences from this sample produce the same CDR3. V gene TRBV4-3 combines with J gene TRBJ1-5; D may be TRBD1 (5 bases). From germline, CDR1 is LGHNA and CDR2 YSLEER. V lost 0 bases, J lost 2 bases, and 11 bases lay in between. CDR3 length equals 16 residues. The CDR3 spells CASSQDLRGGNQPQHF. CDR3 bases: TGCGCCAGCAGCCAAGATTTGCGAGGGGGCAATCAGCCCCAGCATTTT.

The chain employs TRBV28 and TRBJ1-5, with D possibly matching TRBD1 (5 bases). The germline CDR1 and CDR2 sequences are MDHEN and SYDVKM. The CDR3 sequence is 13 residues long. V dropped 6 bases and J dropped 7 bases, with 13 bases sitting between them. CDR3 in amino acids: CASREPGGQPQHF. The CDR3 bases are TGTGCCAGCAGAGAACCCGGGGGACAGCCCCAGCATTTT.

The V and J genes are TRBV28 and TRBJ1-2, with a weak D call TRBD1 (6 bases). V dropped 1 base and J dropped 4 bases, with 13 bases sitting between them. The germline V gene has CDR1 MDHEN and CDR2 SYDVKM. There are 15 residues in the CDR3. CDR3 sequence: CASSLYGGRSYGYTF. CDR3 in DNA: TGTGCCAGCAGTTTATATGGGGGCAGAAGCTATGGCTACACCTTC.